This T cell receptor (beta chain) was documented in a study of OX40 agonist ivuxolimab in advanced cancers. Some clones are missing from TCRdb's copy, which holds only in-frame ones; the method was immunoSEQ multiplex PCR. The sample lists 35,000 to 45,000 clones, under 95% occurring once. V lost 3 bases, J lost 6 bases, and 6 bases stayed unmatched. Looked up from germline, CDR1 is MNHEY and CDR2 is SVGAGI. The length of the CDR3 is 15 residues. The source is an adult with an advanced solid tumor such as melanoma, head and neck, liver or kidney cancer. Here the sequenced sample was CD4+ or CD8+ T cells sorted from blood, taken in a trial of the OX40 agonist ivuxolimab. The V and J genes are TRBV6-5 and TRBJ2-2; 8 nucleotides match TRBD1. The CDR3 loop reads CASSYAGQGAGELFF. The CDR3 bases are TGTGCCAGCAGTTATGCCGGACAGGGAGCCGGGGAGCTGTTTTTT.